This T cell receptor (beta chain) was identified in a study of regulatory T cells in long-lasting Graves disease. This clonotype was picked up one time. This sample's time point: persistent/refractory GD, antithyroid drugs over 5 years with positive TRAb. PBMC RNA was the source of the TCR library. Germline CDR1 LNHNV, CDR2 YYDKDF (reference sequence). Deletions cut 0 bases from V and 3 bases from J, with 7 bases between. This CDR3 region has 14 residues. Combining iRepertoire HTBI primers with Arm-PCR of CDR3 regions, the authors built TCR beta libraries. TCRdb re-called the multiplex PCR reads with MiXCR, one entry per CDR3 protein. Among around 460,000 distinct CDR3 sequences, approximately 23% were seen once, and the ten largest hold 13%.

The source of this sequence is a female donor with Graves disease. Sequences were derived from peripheral blood mononuclear cells (PBMCs), sampled when the disease was refractory, from a patient treated with antithyroid drugs. The J gene is TRBJ2-3, the V gene TRBV15, with no clear D. For the CDR3, the DNA is TGTGCCACCAGCAGAGATAAGGTTACAGATACGCAGTATTTT. Its translation: CATSRDKVTDTQYF.